Sequencing of this T cell receptor beta chain was carried out in a study of T cell responses to AZD1222 COVID-19 vaccine. Study at large: Pooling was applied to second doses at about 4 or about 12 weeks. Findings and limits, study-wide: Breadth and depth of Spike-specific TCRs rose after two AZD1222 doses. Repertoires were obtained only post-peak T cell response.

Assay: immunoSEQ multiplex PCR; the TCRdb copy retains only in-frame clones and omits some. The sample consists of approximately 99,000 clones, about 90% of them appearing once. Trimming took off 5 bases at V and 1 base at J, with 17 bases between the two ends. The germline V gene has CDR1 PRHDT and CDR2 FYEKMQ (reference sequence). The CDR3 contains 16 residues. As for this clone: Its specificity is unknown.

Material: peripheral blood, obtained on day 0 of AZD1222 vaccination. The source of this sequence is an adult in good health. The genes are TRBV13 and TRBJ1-1; a possible D gene is TRBD1 (5 bases). The DNA of the CDR3 is TGTGCCAGCAGCGCTAGACAGAAAATCACGAACACTGAAGCTTTCTTT. It is translated as CASSARQKITNTEAFF. Variable domain in full (rest from reference TRBV13 and TRBJ1-1): AAGVIQSPRHLIKEKRETATLKCYPIPRHDTVYWYQQGPGQDPQFLISFYEKMQSDKGSIPDRFSAQQFSDYHSELNMSSLELGDSALYFCASSARQKITNTEAFFGQGTRLTVV.